These 10 T cell receptor beta chains share one sample of origin, sequenced in a study of OX40 agonist ivuxolimab in advanced cancers. Generated by immunoSEQ multiplex PCR, the TCRdb table keeps only in-frame clones and is missing some. The data hold around 31,000 clones, with roughly 87% observed a single time. Sequenced here: CD4+ or CD8+ T cells sorted from blood, sampled in a trial of the OX40 agonist ivuxolimab. These receptors came from an adult with an advanced solid tumor such as melanoma, head and neck, liver or kidney cancer.

This clone was found a few times. A read error may account for a junction end that differs from germline. CDR3 loop: CASSPRDTPSGELFF. The CDR3 DNA reads as TGTGCCAGCTCTCCACGGGACACCCCATCCGGGGAGCTGTTTTTT. The chain recombines TRBV18 with TRBJ2-2; maybe TRBD1 (6 bases). This CDR3 is built from 15 residues. CDR1 is KGHSH, CDR2 LQKENI, per germline.

This rearrangement joins TRBV2 to TRBJ2-1; a weak D match, TRBD2 (7 bases). This CDR3 region has 20 residues. The germline gives CDR1 SNHLY, CDR2 FYNNEI. The V and J ends lost 9 bases and 6 bases respectively, with 36 bases between them. CDR3 sequence reads: CARGGAQDGQGWLGINEQFF. CDR3 in DNA: TGTGCCAGGGGGGGGGCACAAGACGGGCAGGGTTGGCTCGGGATCAATGAGCAGTTCTTC.

This sequence joins TRBV7-9 and TRBJ2-7; 10 bases line up with TRBD1. The CDR3 is made up of 15 amino acids. The germline CDR1 and CDR2 sequences are SEHNR and FQNEAQ (reference sequence). V gave up 5 bases and J gave up 3 bases; unmatched junction bases: 7. The CDR3 DNA sequence: TGTGCCAGCAGCACCGGCGGACAGGGGGTCTACGAGCAGTACTTC. Translated, it gives CASSTGGQGVYEQYF.

This clone was seen more than once but under ten times. This rearrangement joins TRBV6-1 to TRBJ1-2, with D possibly matching TRBD1 (5 bases). Between the trimmed V and J ends, which lost 8 bases and 6 bases, there was a span of 22 bases. CDR1 is MNHNS, CDR2 SASEGT, per germline. The CDR3 is 15 amino acids. The CDR3 loop reads CASLRTDNTLNGYTF. CDR3 sequence (DNA): TGTGCCAGCTTACGAACGGACAACACCTTGAATGGCTACACCTTC.

V is TRBV30 and J is TRBJ2-7; 7 bases are shared with TRBD2. CDR3 size: 16 residues. Germline V CDR1 and CDR2: GTSNPN, SVGIG (reference sequence). V shed 8 bases, J shed 3 bases, and the junction held 19 bases outside the gene matches. Here the CDR3 reads CAGTNLGGGADYEQYF. As DNA, the CDR3 is TGTGCCGGGACCAATTTGGGGGGAGGGGCGGACTACGAGCAGTACTTC.

This chain joins TRBV7-8 and TRBJ1-1; D is possibly TRBD1 (6 bases). The CDR3 totals 14 residues. With 5 bases removed from V and 3 bases from J, the gap between germline ends came to 13 bases. The germline gives CDR1 SGHVS, CDR2 FQNEAQ. As DNA, the CDR3 is TGTGCCAGCAGCCACAGGGTTTCGGACACTGAAGCTTTCTTT. It translates to CASSHRVSDTEAFF. The entire variable domain, with the rest obtained from reference TRBV7-8 and TRBJ1-1, is as follows: GAGVSQSPRYKVAKRGQDVALRCDPISGHVSLFWYQQALGQGPEFLTYFQNEAQLDKSGLPSDRFFAERPEGSVSTLKIQRTQQEDSAVYLCASSHRVSDTEAFFGQGTRLTVV.

The chain links TRBV27 to TRBJ1-1; perhaps TRBD1 as D (5 bases). Trimming pared 6 bases from V and 1 base from J, leaving 15 bases between. Germline V CDR1 and CDR2: MNHEY, SMNVEV (reference sequence). CDR3 size: 15 residues. In nucleotides, the CDR3 is TGTGCCAGCAGGCTAGGGGATACACCGAACACTGAAGCTTTCTTT. Protein sequence: CASRLGDTPNTEAFF.

This clone was observed a single time. The chain is built from TRBV5-4 and TRBJ2-2; 14 bases fit TRBD2. Germline V gene lookup returns CDR1 SGHNT and CDR2 YYREEE (reference sequence). The V and J ends lost 1 base and 0 bases, in that order; junction bases with no gene match: 2. The CDR3 runs 18 residues. This CDR3 reads CASSLRLAGGTNTGELFF. CDR3 nucleotides: TGTGCCAGCAGCTTGCGACTAGCGGGGGGGACGAACACCGGGGAGCTGTTTTTT. The full variable domain, completed using reference TRBV5-4 and TRBJ2-2, is ETGVTQSPTHLIKTRGQQVTLRCSSQSGHNTVSWYQQALGQGPQFIFQYYREEENGRGNFPPRFSGLQFPNYSSELNVNALELDDSALYLCASSLRLAGGTNTGELFFGEGSRLTVL.

This clone was counted a few times. This sequence joins TRBV7-8 and TRBJ2-3; perhaps TRBD1 as D (5 bases). Germline values: CDR1 SGHVS, CDR2 FQNEAQ. V lost 1 base and J lost 3, with 14 bases in between. The length of the CDR3 is 16 residues. The CDR3 DNA follows: TGTGCCAGCAGCTTAGTTATGGCAGGGCAGACAGATACGCAGTATTTT. Its translation is CASSLVMAGQTDTQYF. Looking up the rest from reference TRBV7-8 and TRBJ2-3 gives the full variable domain: GAGVSQSPRYKVAKRGQDVALRCDPISGHVSLFWYQQALGQGPEFLTYFQNEAQLDKSGLPSDRFFAERPEGSVSTLKIQRTQQEDSAVYLCASSLVMAGQTDTQYFGPGTRLTVL.

This chain links TRBV4-1 with TRBJ2-3; D unclear. The V and J ends lost 4 bases and 1 base respectively, with 9 bases between them. The V gene's germline CDR1 is MGHRA and CDR2 YSYEKL. CDR3 length: 14 residues. The CDR3 coding sequence is TGCGCCAGCAGCCCTAACCCCCGCACAGATACGCAGTATTTT. Protein product: CASSPNPRTDTQYF.